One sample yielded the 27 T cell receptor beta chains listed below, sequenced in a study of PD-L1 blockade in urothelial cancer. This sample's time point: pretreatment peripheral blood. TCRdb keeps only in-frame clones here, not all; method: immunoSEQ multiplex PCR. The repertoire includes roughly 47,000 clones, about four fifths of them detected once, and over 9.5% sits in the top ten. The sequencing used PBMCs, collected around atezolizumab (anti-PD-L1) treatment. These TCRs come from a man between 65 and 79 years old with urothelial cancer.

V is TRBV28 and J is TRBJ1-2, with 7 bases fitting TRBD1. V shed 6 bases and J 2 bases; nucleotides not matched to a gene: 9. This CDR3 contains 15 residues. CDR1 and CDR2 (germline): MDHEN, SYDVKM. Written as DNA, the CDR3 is TGTGCCAGCAGCCCGGGACAGCAACTAAACTATGGCTACACCTTC. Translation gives CASSPGQQLNYGYTF.

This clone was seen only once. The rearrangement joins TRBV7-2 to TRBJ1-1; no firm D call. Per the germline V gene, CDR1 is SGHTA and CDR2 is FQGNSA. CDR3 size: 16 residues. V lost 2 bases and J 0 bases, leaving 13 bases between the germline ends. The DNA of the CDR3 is TGTGCCAGCAGCTTACTGTCCTTAGCCATGAACACTGAAGCTTTCTTT. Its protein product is CASSLLSLAMNTEAFF. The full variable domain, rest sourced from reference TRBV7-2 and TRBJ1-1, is GAGVSQSPSNKVTEKGKDVELRCDPISGHTALYWYRQSLGQGLEFLIYFQGNSAPDKSGLPSDRFSAERTGGSVSTLTIQRTQQEDSAVYLCASSLLSLAMNTEAFFGQGTRLTVV.

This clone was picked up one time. CDR3 region: CASSARQGVTGELFF. CDR3 coding DNA: TGTGCCAGCAGCGCCAGACAGGGTGTCACCGGGGAGCTGTTTTTT. The chain is built from TRBV9 and TRBJ2-2; 7 nucleotides match TRBD1. Germline trimming cut 3 bases from V and 4 bases from J; bases unmatched to any gene: 6. There are 15 residues in the CDR3. The germline gives CDR1 SGDLS, CDR2 YYNGEE.

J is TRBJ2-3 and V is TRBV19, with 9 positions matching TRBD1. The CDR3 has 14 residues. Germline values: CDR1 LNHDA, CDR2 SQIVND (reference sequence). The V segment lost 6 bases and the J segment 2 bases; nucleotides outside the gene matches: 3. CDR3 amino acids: CASRGDRDTDTQYF. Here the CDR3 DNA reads TGTGCCAGTAGAGGGGACAGGGACACAGATACGCAGTATTTT.

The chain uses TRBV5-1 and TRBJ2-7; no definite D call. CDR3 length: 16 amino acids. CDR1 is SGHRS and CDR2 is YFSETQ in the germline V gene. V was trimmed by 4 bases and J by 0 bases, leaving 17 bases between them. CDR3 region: CASSLHLQLTSYEQYF. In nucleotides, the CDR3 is TGCGCCAGCAGCCTCCACCTACAGCTAACCTCCTACGAGCAGTACTTC.

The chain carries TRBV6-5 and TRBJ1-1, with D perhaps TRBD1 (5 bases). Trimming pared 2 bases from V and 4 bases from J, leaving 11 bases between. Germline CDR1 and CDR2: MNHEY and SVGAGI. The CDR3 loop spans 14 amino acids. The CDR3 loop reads CASSYEPRGTEAFF. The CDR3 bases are TGTGCCAGCAGTTACGAGCCAAGGGGCACTGAAGCTTTCTTT.

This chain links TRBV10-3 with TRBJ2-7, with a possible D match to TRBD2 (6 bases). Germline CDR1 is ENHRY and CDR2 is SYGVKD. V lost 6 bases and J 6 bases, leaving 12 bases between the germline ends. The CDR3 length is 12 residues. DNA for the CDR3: TGTGCCATCAGGGGACCGCGGGGCGAGCAGTACTTC. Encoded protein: CAIRGPRGEQYF.

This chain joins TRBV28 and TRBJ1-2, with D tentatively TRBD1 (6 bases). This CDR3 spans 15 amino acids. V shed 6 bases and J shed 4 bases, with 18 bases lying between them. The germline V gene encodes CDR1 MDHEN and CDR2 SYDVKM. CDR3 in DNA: TGTGCCAGCAGCACACCCAAAACAGGGACCTATGGCTACACCTTC. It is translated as CASSTPKTGTYGYTF.

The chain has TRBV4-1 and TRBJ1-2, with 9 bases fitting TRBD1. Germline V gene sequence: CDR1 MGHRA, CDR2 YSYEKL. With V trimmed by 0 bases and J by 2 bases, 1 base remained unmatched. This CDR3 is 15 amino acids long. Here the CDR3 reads CASSQEGTGNYGYTF. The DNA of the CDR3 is TGCGCCAGCAGCCAAGAAGGGACAGGGAACTATGGCTACACCTTC.

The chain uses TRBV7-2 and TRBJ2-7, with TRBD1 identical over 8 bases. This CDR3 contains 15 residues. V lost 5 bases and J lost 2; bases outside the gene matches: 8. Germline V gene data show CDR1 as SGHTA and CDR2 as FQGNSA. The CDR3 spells CASSTPDRVTYEQYF. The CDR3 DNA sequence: TGTGCCAGCAGCACCCCGGACAGGGTGACCTACGAGCAGTACTTC.

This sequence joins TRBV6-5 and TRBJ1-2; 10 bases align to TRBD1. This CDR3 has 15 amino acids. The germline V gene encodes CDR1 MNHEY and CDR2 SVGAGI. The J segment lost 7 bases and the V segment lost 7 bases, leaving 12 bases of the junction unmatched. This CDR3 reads CASTSKTGTGVGYTF. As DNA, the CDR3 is TGTGCCAGCACTAGTAAAACCGGGACAGGGGTTGGCTACACCTTC.

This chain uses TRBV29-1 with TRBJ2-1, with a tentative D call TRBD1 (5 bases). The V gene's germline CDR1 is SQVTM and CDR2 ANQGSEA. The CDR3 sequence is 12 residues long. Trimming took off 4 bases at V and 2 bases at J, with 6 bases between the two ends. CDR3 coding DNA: TGCAGCGTTGGACAGCCCTACAATGAGCAGTTCTTC. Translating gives CSVGQPYNEQFF.

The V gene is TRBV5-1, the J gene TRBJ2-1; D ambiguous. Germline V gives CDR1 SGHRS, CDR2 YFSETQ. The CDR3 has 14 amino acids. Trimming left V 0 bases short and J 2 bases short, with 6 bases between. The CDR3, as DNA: TGCGCCAGCAGCTTGGACGGTACCTACAATGAGCAGTTCTTC. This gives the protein CASSLDGTYNEQFF. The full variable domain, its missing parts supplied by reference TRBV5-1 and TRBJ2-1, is KAGVTQTPRYLIKTRGQQVTLSCSPISGHRSVSWYQQTPGQGLQFLFEYFSETQRNKGNFPGRFSGRQFSNSRSEMNVSTLELGDSALYLCASSLDGTYNEQFFGPGTRLTVL.

CDR3 loop: CASSLGQRAEAFF. For the CDR3, the DNA is TGCGCCAGCAGCTTGGGACAGCGCGCTGAAGCTTTCTTT. This chain connects TRBV5-1 to TRBJ1-1, with a possible D match to TRBD1 (5 bases). Germline V lookup: CDR1 SGHRS, CDR2 YFSETQ. The CDR3 runs to 13 residues. The V gene lost 0 bases and the J gene lost 6 bases, with 9 bases spanning the gap.

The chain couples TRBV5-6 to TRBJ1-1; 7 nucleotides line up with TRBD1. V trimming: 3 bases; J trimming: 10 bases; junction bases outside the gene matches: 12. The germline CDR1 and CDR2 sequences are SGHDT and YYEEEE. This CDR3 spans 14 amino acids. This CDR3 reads CASSSLSGGGVAFF. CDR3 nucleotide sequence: TGTGCCAGCAGCTCACTTTCTGGAGGGGGCGTAGCTTTCTTT.

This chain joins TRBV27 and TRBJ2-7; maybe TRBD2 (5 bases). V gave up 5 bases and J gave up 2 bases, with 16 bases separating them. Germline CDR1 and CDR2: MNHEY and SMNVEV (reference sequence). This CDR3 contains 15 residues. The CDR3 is CASSVGLNAAYEQYF. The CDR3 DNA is TGTGCCAGCAGTGTCGGACTTAACGCCGCCTACGAGCAGTACTTC.

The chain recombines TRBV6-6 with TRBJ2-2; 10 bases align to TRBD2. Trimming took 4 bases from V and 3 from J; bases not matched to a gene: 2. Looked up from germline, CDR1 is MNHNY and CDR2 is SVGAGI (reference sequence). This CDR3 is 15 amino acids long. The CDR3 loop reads CASSSSGRDTGELFF. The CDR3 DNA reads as TGTGCCAGCAGTTCTAGCGGGAGAGACACCGGGGAGCTGTTTTTT.

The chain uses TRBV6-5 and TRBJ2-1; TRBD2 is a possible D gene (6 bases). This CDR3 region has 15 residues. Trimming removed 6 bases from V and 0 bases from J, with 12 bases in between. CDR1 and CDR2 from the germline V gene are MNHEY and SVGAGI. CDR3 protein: CASRQRDSSYNEQFF. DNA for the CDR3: TGTGCCAGCAGACAACGGGACTCCTCCTACAATGAGCAGTTCTTC.

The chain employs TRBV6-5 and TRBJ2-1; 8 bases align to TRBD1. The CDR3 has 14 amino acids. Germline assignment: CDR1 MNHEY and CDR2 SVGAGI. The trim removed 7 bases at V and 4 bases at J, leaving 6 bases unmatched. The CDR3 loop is CASKRQGIYNEQFF. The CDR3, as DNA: TGTGCCAGCAAACGACAGGGGATTTACAATGAGCAGTTCTTC.

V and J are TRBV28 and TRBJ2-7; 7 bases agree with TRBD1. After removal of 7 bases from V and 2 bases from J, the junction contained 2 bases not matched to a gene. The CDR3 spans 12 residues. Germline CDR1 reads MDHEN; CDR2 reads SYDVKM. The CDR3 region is CASKTGTYEQYF. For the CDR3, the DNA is TGTGCCAGCAAGACAGGGACCTACGAGCAGTACTTC.

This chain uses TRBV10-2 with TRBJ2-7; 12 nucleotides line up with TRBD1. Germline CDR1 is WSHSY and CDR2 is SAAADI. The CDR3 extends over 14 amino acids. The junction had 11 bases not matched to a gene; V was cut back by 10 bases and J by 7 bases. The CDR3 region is CATSPGQGAGEQYF. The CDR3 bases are TGCGCCACGAGCCCGGGACAGGGGGCAGGTGAGCAGTACTTC.

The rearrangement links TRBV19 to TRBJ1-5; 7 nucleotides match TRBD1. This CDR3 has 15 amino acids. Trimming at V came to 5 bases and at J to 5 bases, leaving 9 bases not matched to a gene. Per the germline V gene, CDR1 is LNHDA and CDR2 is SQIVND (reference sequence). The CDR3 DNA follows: TGTGCCAGTAGTCCGGGTAAGACAGGGTATCAGCCCCAGCATTTT. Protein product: CASSPGKTGYQPQHF.

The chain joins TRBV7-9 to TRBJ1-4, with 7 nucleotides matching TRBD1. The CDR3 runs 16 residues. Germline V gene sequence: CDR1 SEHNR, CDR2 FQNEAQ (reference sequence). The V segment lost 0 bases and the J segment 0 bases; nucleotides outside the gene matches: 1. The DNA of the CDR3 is TGTGCCAGCAGCTTAGCAGGGGGCGCAACTAATGAAAAACTGTTTTTT. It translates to CASSLAGGATNEKLFF.

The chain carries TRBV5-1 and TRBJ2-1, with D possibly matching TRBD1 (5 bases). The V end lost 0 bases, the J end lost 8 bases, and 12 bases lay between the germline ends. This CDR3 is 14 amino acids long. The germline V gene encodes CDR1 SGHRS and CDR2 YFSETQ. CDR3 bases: TGCGCCAGCAGCTTGGTCCAGGGTACCGATGAGCAGTTCTTC. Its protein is CASSLVQGTDEQFF.

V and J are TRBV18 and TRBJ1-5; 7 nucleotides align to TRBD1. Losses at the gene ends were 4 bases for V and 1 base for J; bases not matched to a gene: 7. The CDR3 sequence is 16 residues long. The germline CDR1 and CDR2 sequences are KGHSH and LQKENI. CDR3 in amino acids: CASSRVGRGSNQPQHF. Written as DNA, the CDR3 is TGTGCCAGCTCACGGGTGGGCAGGGGGAGCAATCAGCCCCAGCATTTT. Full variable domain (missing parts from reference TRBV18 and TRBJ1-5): NAGVMQNPRHLVRRRGQEARLRCSPMKGHSHVYWYRQLPEEGLKFMVYLQKENIIDESGMPKERFSAEFPKEGPSILRIQQVVRGDSAAYFCASSRVGRGSNQPQHFGDGTRLSIL.

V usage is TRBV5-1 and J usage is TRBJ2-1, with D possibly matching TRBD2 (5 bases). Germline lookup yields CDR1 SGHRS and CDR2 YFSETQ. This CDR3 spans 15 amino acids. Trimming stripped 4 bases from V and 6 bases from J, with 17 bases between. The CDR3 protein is CASSLGTRWGNEQFF. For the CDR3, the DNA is TGCGCCAGCAGCCTGGGAACTAGATGGGGCAATGAGCAGTTCTTC.

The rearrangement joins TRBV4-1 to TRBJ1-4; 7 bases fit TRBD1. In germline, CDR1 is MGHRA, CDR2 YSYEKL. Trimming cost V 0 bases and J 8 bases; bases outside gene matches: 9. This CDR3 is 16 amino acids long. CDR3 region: CASSQEGGTEGEKLFF. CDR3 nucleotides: TGCGCCAGCAGCCAAGAAGGGGGGACAGAAGGGGAAAAACTGTTTTTT.